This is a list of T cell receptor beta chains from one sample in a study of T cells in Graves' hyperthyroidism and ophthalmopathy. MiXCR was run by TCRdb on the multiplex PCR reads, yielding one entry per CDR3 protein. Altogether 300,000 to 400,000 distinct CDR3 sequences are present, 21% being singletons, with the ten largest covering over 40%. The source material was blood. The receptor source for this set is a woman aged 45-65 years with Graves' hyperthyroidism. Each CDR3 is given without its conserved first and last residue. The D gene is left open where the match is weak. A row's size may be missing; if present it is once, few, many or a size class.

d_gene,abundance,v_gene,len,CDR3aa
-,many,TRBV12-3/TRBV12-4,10,ASRKVGNEQF
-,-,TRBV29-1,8,SVEVEQLF
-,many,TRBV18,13,ASSPRLAETNEQF
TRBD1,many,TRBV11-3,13,ASSPAGTGSYEQY
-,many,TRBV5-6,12,ASSSAGGSYGYT
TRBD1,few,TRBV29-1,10,SVLGQVETQY
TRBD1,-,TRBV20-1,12,SGISGQGGYEQF
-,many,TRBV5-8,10,ASSWTINEQF
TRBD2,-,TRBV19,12,ASSIQAGGNEQF
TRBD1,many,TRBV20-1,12,SANTGDAGGEAF
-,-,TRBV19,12,ASREGVHTDTQY
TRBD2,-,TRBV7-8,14,ASSLWGSGSSNEQF
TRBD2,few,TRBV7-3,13,ASSLWTSLQETQY
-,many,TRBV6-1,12,ASRDRWRAGELF
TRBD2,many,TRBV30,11,AWSGEGSGTQY
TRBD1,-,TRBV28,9,ACGTDYGYT
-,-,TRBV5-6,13,ASSFWGIGSYEQY
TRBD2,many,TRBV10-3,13,AISGDSGSAGELF
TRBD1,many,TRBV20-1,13,SARTGTGGNTEAF
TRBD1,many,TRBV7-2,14,ASSLAGTGGNYGYT